This TCR beta chain was sequenced during a study of OX40 agonist ivuxolimab in advanced cancers. Study in general: One hepatocellular carcinoma and a couple of cutaneous melanoma patients partially responded. General study findings and limits: At 0.1 to 3.0 mg/kg and by week 6, CD4+ and CD8+ T cells in the blood had expanded clonally.

Exclusion applied to patients with autoimmune disease history or systemic immunosuppression. Using immunoSEQ multiplex PCR, the repertoire was profiled, and TCRdb retains in-frame clones only, with some absent. Counted here are about 66,000 clones, 87% occurring once; the ten biggest clones make up approximately 2.8%. A word on this clone: What it recognizes is unknown.

The CDR3 has 15 amino acids. Germline-derived CDR1 and CDR2 are LNHDA and SQIVND (reference sequence). V lost 5 bases to trimming and J lost 2 bases; unmatched junction nucleotides: 4. Sequenced here: CD4+ or CD8+ T cells sorted from blood, sampled in a trial of the OX40 agonist ivuxolimab. The rearrangement links TRBV19 to TRBJ2-2; 8 bases are shared with TRBD1. This receptor was identified in an adult with an advanced solid tumor such as melanoma, head and neck, liver or kidney cancer. In nucleotides, the CDR3 is TGTGCCAGTAGTGAACAGGGGGGAAACACCGGGGAGCTGTTTTTT. This codes for CASSEQGGNTGELFF. The complete variable domain, with remaining parts taken from reference TRBV19 and TRBJ2-2, reads DGGITQSPKYLFRKEGQNVTLSCEQNLNHDAMYWYRQDPGQGLRLIYYSQIVNDFQKGDIAEGYSVSREKKESFPLTVTSAQKNPTAFYLCASSEQGGNTGELFFGEGSRLTVL.